The TCR beta chain under discussion was sequenced for a study of T cell repertoires in cytomegalovirus infection. Across the whole study: From public TCR beta signatures came an indication of both CMV infection and matching HLA type. Overall study findings and caveats: The study found HLA-C-restricted CMV-specific TCR beta clonotypes dominating the ex vivo response.

CDR1 and CDR2 from the germline V gene are SGHVS and FNYEAQ. The CDR3 length is 15 residues. Each CDR3 protein gets one entry after TCRdb re-called the reads with MiXCR. The sample lists roughly 570,000 distinct CDR3 sequences; 35% to 50% were seen once. This clonotype turned up a few times. Antigen unknown. Germline is not matched at one junction end, which may reflect a read error. The chain employs TRBV7-6 and TRBJ2-1, with TRBD2 identical over 7 bases. This TCR was recovered from a human donor in good health (CMV status not recorded). Some clones in this sample may be carry-over from other donors' samples. This specimen was cultured PBMCs, taken from culture after CMV antigen stimulation. The CDR3 sequence: CASSLGSASGGEQFF. The CDR3, as DNA: TGTGCCAGCAGTTTAGGATCCGCTAGCGGCGGTGAGCAGTTCTTC.